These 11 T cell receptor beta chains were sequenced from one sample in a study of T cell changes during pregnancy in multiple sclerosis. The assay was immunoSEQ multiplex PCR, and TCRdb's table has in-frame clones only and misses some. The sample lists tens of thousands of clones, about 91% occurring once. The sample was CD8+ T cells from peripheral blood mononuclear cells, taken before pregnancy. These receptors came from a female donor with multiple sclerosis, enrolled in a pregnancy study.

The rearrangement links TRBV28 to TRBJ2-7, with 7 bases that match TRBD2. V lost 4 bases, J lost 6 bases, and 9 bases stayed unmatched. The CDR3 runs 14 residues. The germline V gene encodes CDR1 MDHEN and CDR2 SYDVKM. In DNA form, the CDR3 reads TGTGCCAGCAGTTGGGGAGGGGACCCCCCCGAGCAGTACTTC. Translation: CASSWGGDPPEQYF.

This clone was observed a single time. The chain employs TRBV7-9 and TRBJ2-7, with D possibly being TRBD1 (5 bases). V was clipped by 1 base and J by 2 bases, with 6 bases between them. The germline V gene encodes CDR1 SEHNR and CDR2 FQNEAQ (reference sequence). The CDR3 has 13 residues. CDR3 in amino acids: CASSLETAYEQYF. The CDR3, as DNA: TGTGCCAGCAGCTTAGAGACAGCCTACGAGCAGTACTTC.

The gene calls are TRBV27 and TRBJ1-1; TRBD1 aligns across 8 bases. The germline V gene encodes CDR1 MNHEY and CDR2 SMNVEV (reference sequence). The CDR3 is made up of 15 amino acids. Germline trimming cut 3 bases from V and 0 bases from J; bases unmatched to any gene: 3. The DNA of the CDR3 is TGTGCCAGCAGTTTCACAGGGGGAATGAACACTGAAGCTTTCTTT. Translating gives CASSFTGGMNTEAFF.

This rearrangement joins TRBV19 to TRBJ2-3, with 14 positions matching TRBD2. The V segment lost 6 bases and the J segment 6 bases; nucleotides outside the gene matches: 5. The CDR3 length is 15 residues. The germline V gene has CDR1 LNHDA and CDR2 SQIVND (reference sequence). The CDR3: CASRRLAGGRDTQYF. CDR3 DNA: TGTGCCAGTAGACGACTAGCGGGGGGGCGGGATACGCAGTATTTT.

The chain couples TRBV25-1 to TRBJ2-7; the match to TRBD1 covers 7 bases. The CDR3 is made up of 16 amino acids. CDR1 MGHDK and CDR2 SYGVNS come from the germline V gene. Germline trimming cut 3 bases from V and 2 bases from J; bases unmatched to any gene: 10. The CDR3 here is CASSDLQGPPTYEQYF. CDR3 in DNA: TGTGCCAGCAGTGATCTACAGGGGCCCCCAACCTACGAGCAGTACTTC.

The CDR3 nucleotides are TGTGCCAGCATGGACTTCTATGGAAACACCATATATTTT. This gives the protein CASMDFYGNTIYF. The chain is built from TRBV6-1 and TRBJ1-3; no firm D call. The CDR3 spans 13 residues. Germline loops: CDR1 MNHNS, CDR2 SASEGT. Trimming pared 7 bases from V and 3 bases from J, leaving 10 bases between.

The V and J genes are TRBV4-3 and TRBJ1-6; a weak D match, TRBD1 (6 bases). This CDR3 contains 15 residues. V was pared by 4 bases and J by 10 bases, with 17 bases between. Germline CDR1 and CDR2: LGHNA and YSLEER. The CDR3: CASSPSLQGKSPLHF. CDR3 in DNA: TGCGCCAGCAGCCCCTCCCTACAGGGCAAATCACCCCTCCACTTT.

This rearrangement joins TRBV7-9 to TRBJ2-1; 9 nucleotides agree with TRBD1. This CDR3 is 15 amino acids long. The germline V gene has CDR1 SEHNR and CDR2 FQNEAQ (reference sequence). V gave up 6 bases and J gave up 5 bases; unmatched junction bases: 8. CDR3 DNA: TGTGCCAGCAGTTCACTACAGGGGGCTGACAATGAGCAGTTCTTC. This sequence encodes CASSSLQGADNEQFF.

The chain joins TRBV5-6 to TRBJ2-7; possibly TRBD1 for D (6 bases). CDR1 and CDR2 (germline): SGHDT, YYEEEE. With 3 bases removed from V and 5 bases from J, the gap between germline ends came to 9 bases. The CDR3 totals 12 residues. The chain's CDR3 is CASSWGRDEQYF. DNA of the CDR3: TGTGCCAGCAGCTGGGGGCGGGACGAGCAGTACTTC.

CDR3: CSVEDLGRAETQYF. The CDR3 DNA is TGCAGCGTTGAAGATCTGGGCAGAGCAGAGACCCAGTACTTC. The gene calls are TRBV29-1 and TRBJ2-5; D is ambiguous. The CDR3 is 14 residues long. V lost 0 bases and J lost 4, with 12 bases in between. The germline V gene encodes CDR1 SQVTM and CDR2 ANQGSEA.

CDR3 amino acids: CASSYAGAAGYTF. DNA for the CDR3: TGTGCCAGCAGTTACGCTGGGGCTGCTGGCTACACCTTC. The genes are TRBV7-3 and TRBJ1-2, with a tentative D call TRBD1 (5 bases). The germline CDR1 and CDR2 sequences are SGHTA and FQGTGA. V was pared by 6 bases and J by 7 bases, with 15 bases between. The CDR3 consists of 13 residues. Based on the CDR3 plus reference TRBV7-3 and TRBJ1-2, the full variable domain is GAGVSQTPSNKVTEKGKYVELRCDPISGHTALYWYRQSLGQGPEFLIYFQGTGAADDSGLPNDRFFAVRPEGSVSTLKIQRTERGDSAVYLCASSYAGAAGYTFGSGTRLTVV.